The 6 T cell receptor beta chains presented below share a single source sample, sequenced in a study of blood T cell repertoires in COVID-19. The table came from immunoSEQ multiplex PCR; TCRdb's copy has only in-frame clones and leaves some out. The sample yields 95,000 to 100,000 clones, about 80% seen once. Sequencing used peripheral blood. The receptors derive from a man aged 65 to 85 with acute or convalescent COVID-19.

In its sample, this clone was seen a few times. The V gene is TRBV29-1, the J gene TRBJ2-3; D is perhaps TRBD1 (6 bases). Per germline, CDR1 SQVTM and CDR2 ANQGSEA. The CDR3 runs to 15 residues. V lost 6 bases and J 1 base, leaving 17 bases between the germline ends. The CDR3 coding sequence is TGCAGCGTGGCTTACAGGGAGCAGGGCACAGATACGCAGTATTTT. This translates into CSVAYREQGTDTQYF.

This chain connects TRBV18 to TRBJ1-1; D ambiguous. Germline-derived CDR1 and CDR2 are KGHSH and LQKENI. The CDR3 sequence is 14 residues long. V gave up 3 bases and J gave up 1 base, with 9 bases separating them. The CDR3 loop is CASSPLTGNTEAFF. The CDR3, as DNA: TGTGCCAGCTCACCCTTGACGGGGAACACTGAAGCTTTCTTT.

This clone was counted a single time. The V and J genes are TRBV5-4 and TRBJ2-7; a possible D gene is TRBD2 (6 bases). The V and J ends lost 0 bases and 4 bases respectively, with 29 bases between them. This CDR3 region has 20 residues. Looked up from germline, CDR1 is SGHNT and CDR2 is YYREEE (reference sequence). Written as DNA, the CDR3 is TGTGCCAGCAGCTTGGCAAATCGCGGGATATGGCCCACGATATCTTACGAGCAGTACTTC. It is translated as CASSLANRGIWPTISYEQYF.

This chain links TRBV11-3 with TRBJ2-1; the match to TRBD2 covers 14 bases. Germline V CDR1 and CDR2: SGHNT, YENEEA. V gave up 1 base and J gave up 4 bases; unmatched junction bases: 6. The CDR3 extends over 18 amino acids. Here the CDR3 DNA reads TGTGCCAGCAGCTTAGGCGGGACTAGCGGGGGAACGTACAATGAGCAGTTCTTC. Its protein is CASSLGGTSGGTYNEQFF.

The genes are TRBV7-2 and TRBJ2-6; D is perhaps TRBD1 (5 bases). V was cut by 3 bases and J by 4 bases, with 16 bases left in between. The CDR3 is 17 amino acids. Looked up from germline, CDR1 is SGHTA and CDR2 is FQGNSA. DNA for the CDR3: TGTGCCAGCAGCTTTTCCCTCAGAAGGGGCGGGGCCAACGTCCTGACTTTC. Its protein is CASSFSLRRGGANVLTF.

V is TRBV7-2 and J is TRBJ2-3; 9 bases agree with TRBD2. V lost 5 bases, J lost 3 bases, and 3 bases stayed unmatched. Germline CDR1 is SGHTA and CDR2 is FQGNSA. This CDR3 region has 14 residues. This CDR3 reads CASSQGLATDTQYF. The CDR3 region has the DNA TGTGCCAGCAGCCAAGGACTAGCGACAGATACGCAGTATTTT. The variable domain in full, with the rest retrieved from reference TRBV7-2 and TRBJ2-3, is GAGVSQSPSNKVTEKGKDVELRCDPISGHTALYWYRQSLGQGLEFLIYFQGNSAPDKSGLPSDRFSAERTGGSVSTLTIQRTQQEDSAVYLCASSQGLATDTQYFGPGTRLTVL.